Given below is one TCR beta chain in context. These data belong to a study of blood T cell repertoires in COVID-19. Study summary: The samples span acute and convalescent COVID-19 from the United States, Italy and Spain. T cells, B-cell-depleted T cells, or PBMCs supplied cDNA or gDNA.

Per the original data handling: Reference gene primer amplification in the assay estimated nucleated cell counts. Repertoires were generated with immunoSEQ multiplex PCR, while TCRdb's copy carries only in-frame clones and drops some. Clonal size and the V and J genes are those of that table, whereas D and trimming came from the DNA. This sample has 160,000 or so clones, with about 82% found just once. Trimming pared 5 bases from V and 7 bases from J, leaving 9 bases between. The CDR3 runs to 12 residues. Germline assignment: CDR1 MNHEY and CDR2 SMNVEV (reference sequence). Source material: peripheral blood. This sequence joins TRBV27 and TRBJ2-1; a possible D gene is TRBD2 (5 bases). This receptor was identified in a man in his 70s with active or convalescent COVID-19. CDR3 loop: CASSTDFNEQFF. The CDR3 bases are TGTGCCAGCAGTACGGACTTTAATGAGCAGTTCTTC.